The 7 T cell receptor beta chains below come from one sample, sequenced in a study of blood T cell repertoires in COVID-19. Some clones are missing from TCRdb's copy, which holds only in-frame ones; the method was immunoSEQ multiplex PCR. The sample has about 270,000 clones; less than 85% are singletons. Material for sequencing was peripheral blood. These TCRs come from a woman younger than 35 with acute or convalescent COVID-19.

This clone appeared a single time. J is TRBJ2-7 and V is TRBV10-3, with 8 positions matching TRBD2. Per the germline V gene, CDR1 is ENHRY and CDR2 is SYGVKD. There are 14 residues in the CDR3. The junction had 5 bases not matched to a gene; V was cut back by 4 bases and J by 3 bases. The CDR3 DNA sequence: TGTGCCATCAGTGCCACTAGCGGTTACTACGAGCAGTACTTC. This sequence encodes CAISATSGYYEQYF.

The chain combines TRBV6-5 with TRBJ1-4; TRBD1 aligns across 11 bases. Unmatched junction bases numbered 6, after V lost 6 bases and J lost 6 bases. CDR1 and CDR2 (germline): MNHEY, SVGAGI. The CDR3 length is 15 residues. Here the CDR3 DNA reads TGTGCCAGCAGCCGAACGGGACAGGGGGATGAAAAACTGTTTTTT. Translated, it gives CASSRTGQGDEKLFF.

The CDR3 DNA reads as TGCGCCAGCAGCTCCCTCTCGGGGGGATCCGAGCAGTACTTC. This encodes CASSSLSGGSEQYF. This sequence joins TRBV5-1 and TRBJ2-7; 7 nucleotides line up with TRBD2. With 3 bases clipped from V and 6 bases from J, the junction kept 9 bases outside the gene matches. There are 14 residues in the CDR3. Germline V gene lookup returns CDR1 SGHRS and CDR2 YFSETQ.

The V and J genes are TRBV19 and TRBJ1-5; 8 nucleotides match TRBD1. Per the germline V gene, CDR1 is LNHDA and CDR2 is SQIVND (reference sequence). V lost 10 bases, J lost 1 base, and 9 bases stayed unmatched. This CDR3 region has 15 residues. The CDR3: CATRDRPQSNQPQHF. For the CDR3, the DNA is TGTGCCACTCGGGACAGGCCACAAAGCAATCAGCCCCAGCATTTT.

The rearrangement links TRBV19 to TRBJ2-7; D is unclear. Trimming removed 11 bases from V and 0 bases from J, with 23 bases in between. This CDR3 has 16 residues. CDR1 and CDR2 (germline): LNHDA, SQIVND (reference sequence). CDR3 coding DNA: TGTGCCGTGTGGTGGTCTCGGTTTGAAAGCTCCTACGAGCAGTACTTC. Protein sequence: CAVWWSRFESSYEQYF. Together with reference TRBV19 and TRBJ2-7, the CDR3 gives the full variable domain: DGGITQSPKYLFRKEGQNVTLSCEQNLNHDAMYWYRQDPGQGLRLIYYSQIVNDFQKGDIAEGYSVSREKKESFPLTVTSAQKNPTAFYLCAVWWSRFESSYEQYFGPGTRLTVT.

This chain uses TRBV2 with TRBJ1-2; 8 nucleotides agree with TRBD1. Germline trimming cut 5 bases from V and 8 bases from J; bases unmatched to any gene: 10. From germline, CDR1 is SNHLY and CDR2 FYNNEI. The CDR3 length is 14 residues. CDR3 residues: CASSWDRLGEGYTF. In DNA form, the CDR3 reads TGTGCCAGCAGTTGGGACAGGCTCGGTGAAGGCTACACCTTC. The whole variable domain, filled in from reference TRBV2 and TRBJ1-2, reads EPEVTQTPSHQVTQMGQEVILRCVPISNHLYFYWYRQILGQKVEFLVSFYNNEISEKSEIFDDQFSVERPDGSNFTLKIRSTKLEDSAMYFCASSWDRLGEGYTFGSGTRLTVV.

In DNA form, the CDR3 reads TGTGCCAGCAGCCCCCGGACTAGCGGATACCAAGAGACCCAGTACTTC. As protein: CASSPRTSGYQETQYF. The chain joins TRBV7-2 to TRBJ2-5, with 10 bases identical to TRBD2. The junction had 6 bases not matched to a gene; V was cut back by 5 bases and J by 0 bases. The CDR3 loop spans 16 amino acids. Germline CDR1 reads SGHTA; CDR2 reads FQGNSA.